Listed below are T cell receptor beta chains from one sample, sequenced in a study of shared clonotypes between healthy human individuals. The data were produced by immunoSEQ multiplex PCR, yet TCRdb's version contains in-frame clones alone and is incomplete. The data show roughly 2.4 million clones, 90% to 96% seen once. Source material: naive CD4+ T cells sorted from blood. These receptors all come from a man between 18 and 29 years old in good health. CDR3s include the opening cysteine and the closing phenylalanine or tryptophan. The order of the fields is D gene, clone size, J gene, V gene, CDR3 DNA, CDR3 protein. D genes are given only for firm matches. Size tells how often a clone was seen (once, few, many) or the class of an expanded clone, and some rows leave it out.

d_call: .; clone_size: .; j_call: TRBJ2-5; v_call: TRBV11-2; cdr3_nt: TGTGCCAGCAGCTTAAGTATCCAAGAGACCCAGTACTTC; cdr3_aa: CASSLSIQETQYF
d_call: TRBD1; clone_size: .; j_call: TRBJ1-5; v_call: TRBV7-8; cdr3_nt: TGTGCCAGCAGCCGGGACAGGGATCAGCCCCAGCATTTT; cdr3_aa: CASSRDRDQPQHF
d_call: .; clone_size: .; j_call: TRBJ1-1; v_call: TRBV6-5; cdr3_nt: TGTGCCAGCACTAGGGCCCTGGGCGCCACTGAAGCTTTCTTT; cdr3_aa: CASTRALGATEAFF
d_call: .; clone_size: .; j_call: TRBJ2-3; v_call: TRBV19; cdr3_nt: TGTGCCAGTAGGTCGCAGGGTAAGATAGATACGCAGTATTTT; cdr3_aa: CASRSQGKIDTQYF
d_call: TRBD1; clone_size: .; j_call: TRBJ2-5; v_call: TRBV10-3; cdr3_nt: TGTGCCATCTCGTCCGGGGGGACAGGGTCTGAGACCCAGTACTTC; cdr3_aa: CAISSGGTGSETQYF
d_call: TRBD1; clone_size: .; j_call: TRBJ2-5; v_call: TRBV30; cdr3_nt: TGTGCCTGTACCGAACAGGGGGCGGGGGAGACCCAGTACTTC; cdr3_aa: CACTEQGAGETQYF
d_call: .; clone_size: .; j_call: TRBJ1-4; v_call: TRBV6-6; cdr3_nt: TGTGCCAGCAGTTACGGTGAAAAACTGTTTTTT; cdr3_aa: CASSYGEKLFF
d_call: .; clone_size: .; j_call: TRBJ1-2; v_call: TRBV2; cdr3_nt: TGTGCCAGCAGTGAAGTCGGAGGGTTTGGCTACACCTTC; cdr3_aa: CASSEVGGFGYTF
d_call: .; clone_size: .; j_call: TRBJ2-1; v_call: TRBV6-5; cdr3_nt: TGTGCCAGCAGGCGGGGCCCTAGCTCCTACAATGAGCAGTTCTTC; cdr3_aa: CASRRGPSSYNEQFF
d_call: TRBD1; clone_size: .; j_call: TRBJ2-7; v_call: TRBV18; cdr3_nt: TGTGCCAGCGCCAATAACAGGGGATACGAGCAGTACTTC; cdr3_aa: CASANNRGYEQYF
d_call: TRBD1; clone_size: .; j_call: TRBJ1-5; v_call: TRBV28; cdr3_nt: TGTGCCAGCAGTTTTCCAGGGGGGGTCCGGCCCCAGCATTTT; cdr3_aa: CASSFPGGVRPQHF
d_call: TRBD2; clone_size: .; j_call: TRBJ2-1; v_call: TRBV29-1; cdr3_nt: TGCAGCGTTGAAGATCGCGGGGGGAGTTTTAATGAGCAGTTCTTC; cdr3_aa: CSVEDRGGSFNEQFF
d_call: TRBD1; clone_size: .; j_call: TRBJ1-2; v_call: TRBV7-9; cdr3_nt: TGTGCCAGCAGCCCAGGGGGCAAGTGGGATGGCTACACCTTC; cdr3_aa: CASSPGGKWDGYTF
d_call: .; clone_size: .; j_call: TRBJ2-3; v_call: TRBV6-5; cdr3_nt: TGTGCCAGCAGTTACTCGACAGGAACCACAGATACGCAGTATTTT; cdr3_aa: CASSYSTGTTDTQYF
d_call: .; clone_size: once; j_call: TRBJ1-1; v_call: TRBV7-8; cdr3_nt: TGTGCCACAACTGAGGGCGTCGGAACTGAAGCTTTCTTT; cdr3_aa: CATTEGVGTEAFF
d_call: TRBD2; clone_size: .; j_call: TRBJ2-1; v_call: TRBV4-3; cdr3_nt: TGCGCCAGCAGCCAAGGACTAGCGGGATACAATGAGCAGTTCTTC; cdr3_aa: CASSQGLAGYNEQFF
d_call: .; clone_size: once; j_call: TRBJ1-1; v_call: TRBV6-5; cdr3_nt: TGTGCCAGCCGTTCAAGGGACACTGAAGCTTTCTTT; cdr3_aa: CASRSRDTEAFF
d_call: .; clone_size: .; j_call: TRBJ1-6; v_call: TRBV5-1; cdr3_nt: TGCGCCAGCAGCCCCGGGACGGTTAATTCACCCCTCCACTTT; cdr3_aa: CASSPGTVNSPLHF
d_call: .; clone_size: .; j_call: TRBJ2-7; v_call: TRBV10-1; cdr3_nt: TGCGCCAGCAGTGAGTCCGGACTGTTCTACGAGCAGTACTTC; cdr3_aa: CASSESGLFYEQYF
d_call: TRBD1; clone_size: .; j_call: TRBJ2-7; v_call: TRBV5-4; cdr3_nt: TGTGCCAGCAGCTCACCCGGGCAGGGGGCGCGTGAGCAGTACTTC; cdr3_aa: CASSSPGQGAREQYF
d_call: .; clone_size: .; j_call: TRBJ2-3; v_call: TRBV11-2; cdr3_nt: TGTGCCAGCAGCTCCGAGACAGTAAGCACAGATACGCAGTATTTT; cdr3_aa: CASSSETVSTDTQYF
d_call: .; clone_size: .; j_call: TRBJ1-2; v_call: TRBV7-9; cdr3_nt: TGTGCCAGCAGTTCGGACCGTGGCTACACCTTC; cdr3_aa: CASSSDRGYTF
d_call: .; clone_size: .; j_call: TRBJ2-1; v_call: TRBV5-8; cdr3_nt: TGTGCCAGCAGCCCGGAGGGGGGAGGGTCCTACAATGAGCAGTTCTTC; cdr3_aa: CASSPEGGGSYNEQFF
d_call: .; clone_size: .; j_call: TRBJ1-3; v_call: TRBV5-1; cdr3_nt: TGCGCCAGCAGCCCGGGAGTCTCTGGAAACACCATATATTTT; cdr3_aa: CASSPGVSGNTIYF
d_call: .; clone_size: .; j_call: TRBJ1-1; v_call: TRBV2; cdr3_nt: TGTGCCAGCAGCTCCGGATGGAACACTGAAGCTTTCTTT; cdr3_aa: CASSSGWNTEAFF
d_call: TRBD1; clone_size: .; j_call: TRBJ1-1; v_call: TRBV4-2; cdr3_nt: TGTGCCAGCAGCCCTAACATTTTATACCAGGGGGCGGGCACTGAAGCTTTCTTT; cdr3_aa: CASSPNILYQGAGTEAFF
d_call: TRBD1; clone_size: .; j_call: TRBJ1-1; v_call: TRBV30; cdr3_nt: TGTGCCTGGAGTGTACTTCGGGACAGTGAAGCTTTCTTT; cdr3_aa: CAWSVLRDSEAFF
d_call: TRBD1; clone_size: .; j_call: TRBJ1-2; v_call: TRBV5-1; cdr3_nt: TGCGCCAGCAGCCCCGACACCACGGACAGGGACTATGGCTACACCTTC; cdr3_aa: CASSPDTTDRDYGYTF
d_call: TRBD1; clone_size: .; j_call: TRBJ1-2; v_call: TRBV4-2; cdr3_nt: TGTGCCAGCAGCCAAGATGGGACAGGGGGCCGGGACTATGGCTACACCTTC; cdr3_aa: CASSQDGTGGRDYGYTF
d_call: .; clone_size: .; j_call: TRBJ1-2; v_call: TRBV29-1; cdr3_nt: TGCAGCGTTTCGGGCCTTAACTATGGCTACACCTTC; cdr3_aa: CSVSGLNYGYTF
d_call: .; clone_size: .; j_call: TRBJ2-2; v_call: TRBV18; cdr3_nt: TGTGCCAGCTCAGCATCCTTAGTCGCCGGGGAGCTGTTTTTT; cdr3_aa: CASSASLVAGELFF
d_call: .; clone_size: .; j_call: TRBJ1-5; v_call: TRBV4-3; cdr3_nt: TGCGCCAGCAGCCAAGAATTCAGCGGGCAGCCCCAGCATTTT; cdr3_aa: CASSQEFSGQPQHF
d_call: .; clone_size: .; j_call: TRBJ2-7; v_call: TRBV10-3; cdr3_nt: TGTGCCATCAGTGGAACGGAGAGTGTCAGTTCGTACGAGCAGTACTTC; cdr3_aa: CAISGTESVSSYEQYF
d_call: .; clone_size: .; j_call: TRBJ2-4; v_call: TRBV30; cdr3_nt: TGTGCCTGGAGTCCCATACAGGGAGTGGAAAACATTCAGTACTTC; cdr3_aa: CAWSPIQGVENIQYF
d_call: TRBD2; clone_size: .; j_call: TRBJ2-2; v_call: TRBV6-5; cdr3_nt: TGTGCCAGCAGCCTTAGCGGGGTTAACACCGGGGAGCTGTTTTTT; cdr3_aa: CASSLSGVNTGELFF
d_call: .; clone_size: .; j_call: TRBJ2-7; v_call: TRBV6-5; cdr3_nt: TGTGCCAGCAGTAGGACGTTTTACGAGCAGTACTTC; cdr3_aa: CASSRTFYEQYF
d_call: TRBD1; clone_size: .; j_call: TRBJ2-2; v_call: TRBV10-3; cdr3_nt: TGTGCCATCAGTGAGTCGGGGACAGGCTGGGCCGGGGAGCTGTTTTTT; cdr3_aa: CAISESGTGWAGELFF
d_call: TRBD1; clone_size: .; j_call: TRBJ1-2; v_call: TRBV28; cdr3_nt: TGTGCCAGCAGCTTCGACAGGGGGTATGGCTACACCTTC; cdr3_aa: CASSFDRGYGYTF
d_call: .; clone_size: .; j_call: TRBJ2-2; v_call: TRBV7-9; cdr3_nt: TGTGCCAGCCGTACGGTTATAGCGGAGCACACCGGGGAGCTGTTTTTT; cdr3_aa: CASRTVIAEHTGELFF
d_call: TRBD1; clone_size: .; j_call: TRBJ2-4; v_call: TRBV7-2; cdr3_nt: TGTGCCAGCAGCTTAGCAGGGACAGGAGCTGCCAAAAACATTCAGTACTTC; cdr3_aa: CASSLAGTGAAKNIQYF
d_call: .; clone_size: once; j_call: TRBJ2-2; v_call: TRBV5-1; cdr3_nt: TGCGCCAGCAGCTTCGGGGGAAACACCGGGGAGCTGTTTTTT; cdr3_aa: CASSFGGNTGELFF
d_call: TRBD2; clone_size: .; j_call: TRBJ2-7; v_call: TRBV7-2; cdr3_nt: TGTGCCAGCAGCCCCGGACTAGCGGCTTACGAGCAGTACTTC; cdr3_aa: CASSPGLAAYEQYF
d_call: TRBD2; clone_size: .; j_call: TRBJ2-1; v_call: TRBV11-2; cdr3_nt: TGTGCCAGCAGCTCACAGACTAGCGGGGTCGAGCAGTTCTTC; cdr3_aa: CASSSQTSGVEQFF
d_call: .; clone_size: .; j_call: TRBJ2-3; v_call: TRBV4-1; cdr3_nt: TGCGCCAGCAGCCAAGTAGCCCCAGATACGCAGTATTTT; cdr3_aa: CASSQVAPDTQYF
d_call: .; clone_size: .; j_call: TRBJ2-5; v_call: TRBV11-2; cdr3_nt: TGTGCCAGCAGCCAGGGGCTAACGGAGACCCAGTACTTC; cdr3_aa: CASSQGLTETQYF
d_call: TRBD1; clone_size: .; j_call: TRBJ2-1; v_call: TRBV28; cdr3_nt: TGTGCCAGCAGGCCCCCGGGACAGATCTACAATGAGCAGTTCTTC; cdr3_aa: CASRPPGQIYNEQFF
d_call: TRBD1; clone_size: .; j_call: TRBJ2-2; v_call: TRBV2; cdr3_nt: TGTGCCAGCAGCCGGGACAGGGAGGCCGGGGAGCTGTTTTTT; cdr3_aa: CASSRDREAGELFF
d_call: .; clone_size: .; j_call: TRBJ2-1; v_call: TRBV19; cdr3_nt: TGTGCCAGTAGTTCTCCGGGCTCCCTCTCCTACAATGAGCAGTTCTTC; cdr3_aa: CASSSPGSLSYNEQFF
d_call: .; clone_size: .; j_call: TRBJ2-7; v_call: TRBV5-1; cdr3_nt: TGCGCCAGCAGCTTGGGGACAGCCACCTACGAGCAGTACTTC; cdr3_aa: CASSLGTATYEQYF
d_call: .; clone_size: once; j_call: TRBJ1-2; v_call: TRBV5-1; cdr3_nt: TGCGCCAGCAGCTTGCCAGGGTCTAACTATGGCTACACCTTC; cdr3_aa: CASSLPGSNYGYTF
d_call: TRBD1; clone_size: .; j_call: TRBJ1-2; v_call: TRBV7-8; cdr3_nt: TGTGCCAGCAGCAAGACACAGGGGGCAACGTTTGGCTACACCTTC; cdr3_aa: CASSKTQGATFGYTF
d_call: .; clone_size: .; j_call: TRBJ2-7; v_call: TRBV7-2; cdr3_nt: TGTGCCAGCAGCTTAGTTTCGGGCTACGAGCAGTACTTC; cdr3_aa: CASSLVSGYEQYF
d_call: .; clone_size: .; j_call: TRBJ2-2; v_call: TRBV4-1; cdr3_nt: TGCGCCAGCAGGGCGATCAGAGGGAGCACCGGGGAGCTGTTTTTT; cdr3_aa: CASRAIRGSTGELFF
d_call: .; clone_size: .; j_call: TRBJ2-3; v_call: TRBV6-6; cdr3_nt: TGTGCCAGCGTCTCTTCCACAGATACGCAGTATTTT; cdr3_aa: CASVSSTDTQYF
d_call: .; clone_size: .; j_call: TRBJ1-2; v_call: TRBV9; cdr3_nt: TGTGCCAGCAGCCCTCGAAATGTAGGCTCAGAGATATATGGCTACACCTTC; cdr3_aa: CASSPRNVGSEIYGYTF
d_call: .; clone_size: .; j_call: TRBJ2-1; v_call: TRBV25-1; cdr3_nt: TGTGCCAGCAGTGAATCCCACCCGCAGAGCTCCTACAATGAGCAGTTCTTC; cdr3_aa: CASSESHPQSSYNEQFF